A single count supports the clone carrying this TCR beta chain. Its antigen is unidentified. The data stem from a study of a mutant IDH1 vaccine in newly diagnosed glioma. Some clones are missing from TCRdb's copy, which holds only in-frame ones; the method was immunoSEQ multiplex PCR. The profile shows tens of thousands of clones, approximately 90% of them singletons. Trimming stripped 6 bases from V and 0 bases from J, with 12 bases between. The length of the CDR3 is 15 residues. Germline CDR1 SGDLS, CDR2 YYNGEE. The study, taken as a whole, reports: Vaccine-induced immune responses were detected in 85% to 95% of patients.

The time point: week 23, last vaccination. Alongside topical imiquimod, each dose of vaccine comprised 300 ug of mutant IDH1 20-mer peptide. Donors harbored newly found WHO grade 3 or 4 IDH1-mutant, ATRX-lost astrocytomas. The J gene is TRBJ2-2, the V gene TRBV9; a possible D gene is TRBD2 (6 bases). The sequence was collected from a man aged 50-60 years with glioma. The sample here was PBMCs, taken from a glioma patient whose treatment included an IDH1 peptide vaccine. CDR3 sequence: CASTSGRTNTGELFF. CDR3 DNA: TGTGCCAGCACCTCGGGGAGGACGAACACCGGGGAGCTGTTTTTT.